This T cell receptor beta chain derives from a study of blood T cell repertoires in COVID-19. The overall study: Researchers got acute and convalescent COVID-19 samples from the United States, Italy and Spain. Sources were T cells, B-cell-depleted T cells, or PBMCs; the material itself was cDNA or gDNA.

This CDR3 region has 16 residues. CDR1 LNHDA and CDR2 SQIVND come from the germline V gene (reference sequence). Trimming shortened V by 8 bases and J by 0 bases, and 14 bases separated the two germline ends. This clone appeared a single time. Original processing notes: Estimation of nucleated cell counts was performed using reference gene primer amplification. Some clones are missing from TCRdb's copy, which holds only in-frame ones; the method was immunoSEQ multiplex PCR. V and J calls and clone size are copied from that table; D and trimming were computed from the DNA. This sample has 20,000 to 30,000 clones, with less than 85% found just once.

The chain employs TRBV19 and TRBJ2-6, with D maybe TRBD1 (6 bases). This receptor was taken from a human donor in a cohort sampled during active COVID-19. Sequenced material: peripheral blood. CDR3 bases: TGTGCCAGTCGGGACACGGGAAGCTCTGGGGCCAACGTCCTGACTTTC. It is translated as CASRDTGSSGANVLTF. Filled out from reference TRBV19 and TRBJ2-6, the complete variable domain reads DGGITQSPKYLFRKEGQNVTLSCEQNLNHDAMYWYRQDPGQGLRLIYYSQIVNDFQKGDIAEGYSVSREKKESFPLTVTSAQKNPTAFYLCASRDTGSSGANVLTFGAGSRLTVL.